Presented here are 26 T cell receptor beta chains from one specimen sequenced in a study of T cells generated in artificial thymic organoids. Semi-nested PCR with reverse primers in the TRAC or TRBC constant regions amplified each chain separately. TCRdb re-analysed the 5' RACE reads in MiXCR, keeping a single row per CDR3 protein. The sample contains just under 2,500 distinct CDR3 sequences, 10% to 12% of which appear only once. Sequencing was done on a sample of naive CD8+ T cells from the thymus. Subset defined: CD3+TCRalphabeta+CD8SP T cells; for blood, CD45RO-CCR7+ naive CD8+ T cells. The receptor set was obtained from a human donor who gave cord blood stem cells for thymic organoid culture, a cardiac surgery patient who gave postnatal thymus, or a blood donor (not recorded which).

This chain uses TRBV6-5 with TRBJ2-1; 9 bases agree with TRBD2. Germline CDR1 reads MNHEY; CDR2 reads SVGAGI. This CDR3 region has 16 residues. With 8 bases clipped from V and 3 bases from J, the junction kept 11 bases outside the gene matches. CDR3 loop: CASAPISGRGYNEQFF. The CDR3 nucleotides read TGTGCCAGCGCCCCTATTAGCGGGAGAGGCTACAATGAGCAGTTCTTC.

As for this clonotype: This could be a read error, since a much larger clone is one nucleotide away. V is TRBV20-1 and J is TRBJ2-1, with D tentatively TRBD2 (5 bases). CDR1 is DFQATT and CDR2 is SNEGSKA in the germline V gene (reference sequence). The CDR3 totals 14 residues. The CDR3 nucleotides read TGCAGTGCTAGAGATCTAGCCTGGAACAATGGGCAGTTCTTC. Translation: CSARDLAWNNGQFF.

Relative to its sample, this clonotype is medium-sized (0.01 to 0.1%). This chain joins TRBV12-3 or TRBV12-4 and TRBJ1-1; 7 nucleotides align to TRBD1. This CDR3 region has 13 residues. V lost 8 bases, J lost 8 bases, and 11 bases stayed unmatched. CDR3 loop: CASALGMDREAFF. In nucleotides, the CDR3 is TGTGCCAGCGCTCTGGGGATGGACAGGGAAGCTTTCTTT.

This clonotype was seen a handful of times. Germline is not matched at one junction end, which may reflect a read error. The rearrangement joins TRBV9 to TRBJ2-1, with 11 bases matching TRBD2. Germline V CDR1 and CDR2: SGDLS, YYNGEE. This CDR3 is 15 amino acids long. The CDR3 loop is CAGSVSSGRTNEQFF. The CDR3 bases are TGTGCCGGCAGCGTATCTAGCGGGAGGACTAATGAGCAGTTCTTC.

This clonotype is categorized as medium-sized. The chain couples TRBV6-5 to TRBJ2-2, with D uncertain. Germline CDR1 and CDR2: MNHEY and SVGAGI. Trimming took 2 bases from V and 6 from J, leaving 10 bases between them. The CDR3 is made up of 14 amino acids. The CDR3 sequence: CASSYTDTAGELFF. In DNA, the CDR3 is TGTGCCAGCAGTTACACCGACACGGCCGGGGAGCTGTTTTTT.

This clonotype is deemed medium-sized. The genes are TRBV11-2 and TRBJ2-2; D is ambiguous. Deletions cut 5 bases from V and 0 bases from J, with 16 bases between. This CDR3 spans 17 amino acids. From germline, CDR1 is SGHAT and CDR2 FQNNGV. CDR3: CASSQLFTDSNTGELFF. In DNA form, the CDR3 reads TGTGCCAGCAGCCAACTGTTCACAGATTCGAACACCGGGGAGCTGTTTTTT.

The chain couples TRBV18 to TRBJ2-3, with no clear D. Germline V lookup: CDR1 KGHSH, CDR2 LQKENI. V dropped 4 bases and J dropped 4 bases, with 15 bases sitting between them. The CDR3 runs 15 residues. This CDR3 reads CASSREDRRADTQYF. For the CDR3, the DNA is TGTGCCAGCTCACGAGAAGATAGACGTGCAGATACGCAGTATTTT.

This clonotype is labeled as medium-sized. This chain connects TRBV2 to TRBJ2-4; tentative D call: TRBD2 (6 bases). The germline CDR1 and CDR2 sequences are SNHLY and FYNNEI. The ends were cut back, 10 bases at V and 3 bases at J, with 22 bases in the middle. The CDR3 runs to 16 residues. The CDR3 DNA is TGTGCCACCAGGAGGGGATTTGGTTTGGGCAAAAACATTCAGTACTTC. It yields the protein CATRRGFGLGKNIQYF.

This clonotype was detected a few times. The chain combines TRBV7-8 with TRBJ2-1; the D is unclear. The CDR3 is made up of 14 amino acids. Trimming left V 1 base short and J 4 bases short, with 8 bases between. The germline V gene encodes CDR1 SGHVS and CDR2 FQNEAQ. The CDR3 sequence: CASSLDSGYNEQFF. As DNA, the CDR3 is TGTGCCAGCAGCTTAGATTCCGGGTACAATGAGCAGTTCTTC. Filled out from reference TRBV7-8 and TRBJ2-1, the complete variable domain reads GAGVSQSPRYKVAKRGQDVALRCDPISGHVSLFWYQQALGQGPEFLTYFQNEAQLDKSGLPSDRFFAERPEGSVSTLKIQRTQQEDSAVYLCASSLDSGYNEQFFGPGTRLTVL.

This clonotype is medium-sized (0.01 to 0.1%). CDR3 sequence: CASSSGGSGELFF. Written as DNA, the CDR3 is TGTGCCAGCAGTAGCGGGGGATCCGGGGAGCTGTTTTTT. The gene calls are TRBV12-3 or TRBV12-4 and TRBJ2-2; 8 nucleotides align to TRBD2. Trimming at V came to 5 bases and at J to 6 bases, leaving 2 bases not matched to a gene. CDR3 size: 13 residues.

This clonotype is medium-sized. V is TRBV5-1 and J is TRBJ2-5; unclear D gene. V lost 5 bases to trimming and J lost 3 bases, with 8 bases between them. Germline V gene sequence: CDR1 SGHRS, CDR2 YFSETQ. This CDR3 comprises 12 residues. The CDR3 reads CASRWWEETQYF. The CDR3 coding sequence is TGCGCCAGCAGATGGTGGGAAGAGACCCAGTACTTC. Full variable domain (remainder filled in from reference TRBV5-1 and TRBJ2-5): KAGVTQTPRYLIKTRGQQVTLSCSPISGHRSVSWYQQTPGQGLQFLFEYFSETQRNKGNFPGRFSGRQFSNSRSEMNVSTLELGDSALYLCASRWWEETQYFGPGTRLLVL.

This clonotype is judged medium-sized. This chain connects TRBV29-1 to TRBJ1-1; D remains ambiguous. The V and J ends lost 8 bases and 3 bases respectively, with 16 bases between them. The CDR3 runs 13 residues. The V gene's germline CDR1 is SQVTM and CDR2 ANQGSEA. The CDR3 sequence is CSFSPGDYTEAFF. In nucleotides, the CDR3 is TGCAGCTTTTCCCCGGGAGACTACACTGAAGCTTTCTTT.

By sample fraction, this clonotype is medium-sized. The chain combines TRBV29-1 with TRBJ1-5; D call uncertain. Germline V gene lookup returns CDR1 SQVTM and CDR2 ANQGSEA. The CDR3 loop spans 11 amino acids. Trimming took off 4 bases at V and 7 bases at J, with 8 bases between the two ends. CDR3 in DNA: TGCAGCGTTGGAGGATCGCAGCCCCAGCATTTT. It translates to CSVGGSQPQHF.

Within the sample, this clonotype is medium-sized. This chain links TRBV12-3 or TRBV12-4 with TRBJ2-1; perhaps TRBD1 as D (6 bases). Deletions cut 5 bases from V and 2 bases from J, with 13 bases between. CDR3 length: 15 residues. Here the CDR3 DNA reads TGTGCCAGCAGTCTTGGGACAAGCCCCTACAATGAGCAGTTCTTC. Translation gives CASSLGTSPYNEQFF.

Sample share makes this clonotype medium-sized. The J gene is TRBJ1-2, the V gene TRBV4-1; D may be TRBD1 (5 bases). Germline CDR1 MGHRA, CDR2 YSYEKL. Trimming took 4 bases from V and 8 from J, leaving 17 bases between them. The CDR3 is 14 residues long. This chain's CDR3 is CASSRAGPQEGYTF. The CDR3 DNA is TGCGCCAGCAGCCGAGCGGGGCCCCAAGAAGGCTACACCTTC.

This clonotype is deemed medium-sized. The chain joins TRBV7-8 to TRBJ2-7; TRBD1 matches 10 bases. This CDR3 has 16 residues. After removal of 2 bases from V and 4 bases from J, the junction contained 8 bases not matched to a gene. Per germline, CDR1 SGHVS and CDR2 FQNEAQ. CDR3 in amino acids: CASSLRGTGASYEQYF. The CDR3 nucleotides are TGTGCCAGCAGCTTACGGGGGACAGGGGCTTCGTACGAGCAGTACTTC.

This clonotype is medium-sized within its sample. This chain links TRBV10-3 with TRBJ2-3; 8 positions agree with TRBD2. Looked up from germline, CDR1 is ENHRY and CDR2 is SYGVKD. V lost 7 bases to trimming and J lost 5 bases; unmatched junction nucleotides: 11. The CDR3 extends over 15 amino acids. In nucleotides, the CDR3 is TGTGCCATCACCGGGGCGGCCGGGAGGGGAGATACGCAGTATTTT. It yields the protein CAITGAAGRGDTQYF.

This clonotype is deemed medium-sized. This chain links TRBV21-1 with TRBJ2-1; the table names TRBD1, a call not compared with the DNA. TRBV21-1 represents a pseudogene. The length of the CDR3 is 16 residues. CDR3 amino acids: CASSKSGRSSYNEQFF. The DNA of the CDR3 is TGTGCCAGCAGCAAGTCGGGACGGAGCTCCTACAATGAGCAGTTCTTC.

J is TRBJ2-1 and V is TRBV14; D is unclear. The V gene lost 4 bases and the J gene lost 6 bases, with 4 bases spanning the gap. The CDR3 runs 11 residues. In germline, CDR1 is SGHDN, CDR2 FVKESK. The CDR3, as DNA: TGTGCCAGCAGCCCCCCCAATGAGCAGTTCTTC. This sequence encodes CASSPPNEQFF.

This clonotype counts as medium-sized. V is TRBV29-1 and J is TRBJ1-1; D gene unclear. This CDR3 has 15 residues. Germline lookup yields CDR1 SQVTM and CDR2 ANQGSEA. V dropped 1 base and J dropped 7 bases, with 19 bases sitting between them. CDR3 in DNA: TGCAGCGTTGAAGCGCAAGGTCAAAAGTTCTTTGAAGCTTTCTTT. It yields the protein CSVEAQGQKFFEAFF.

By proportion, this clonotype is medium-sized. The CDR3, as DNA: TGTGCCAGCAGCGTCTGGGACAGGGCGCAGACTGAAGCTTTCTTT. It yields the protein CASSVWDRAQTEAFF. The chain combines TRBV5-5 with TRBJ1-1, with 9 bases lining up with TRBD1. Germline CDR1 and CDR2: SGHKS and YYEKEE (reference sequence). This CDR3 comprises 15 residues. Trimming at V came to 4 bases and at J to 5 bases, leaving 9 bases not matched to a gene.

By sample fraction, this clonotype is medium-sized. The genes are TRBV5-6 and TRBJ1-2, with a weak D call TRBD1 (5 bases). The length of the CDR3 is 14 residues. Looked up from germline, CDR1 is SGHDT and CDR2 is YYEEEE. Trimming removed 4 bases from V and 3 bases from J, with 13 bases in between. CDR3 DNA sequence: TGTGCCAGCAGCCTGGGTCGAGGGGACTATGGCTACACCTTC. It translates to CASSLGRGDYGYTF. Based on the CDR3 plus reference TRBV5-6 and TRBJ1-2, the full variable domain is DAGVTQSPTHLIKTRGQQVTLRCSPKSGHDTVSWYQQALGQGPQFIFQYYEEEERQRGNFPDRFSGHQFPNYSSELNVNALLLGDSALYLCASSLGRGDYGYTFGSGTRLTVV.

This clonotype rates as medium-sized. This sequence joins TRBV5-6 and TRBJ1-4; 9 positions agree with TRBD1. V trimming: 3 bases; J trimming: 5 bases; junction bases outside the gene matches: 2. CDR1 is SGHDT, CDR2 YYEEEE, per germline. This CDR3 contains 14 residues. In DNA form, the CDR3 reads TGTGCCAGCAGCTCCGGGACAGGGAATGAAAAACTGTTTTTT. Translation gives CASSSGTGNEKLFF. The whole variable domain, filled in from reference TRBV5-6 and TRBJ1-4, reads DAGVTQSPTHLIKTRGQQVTLRCSPKSGHDTVSWYQQALGQGPQFIFQYYEEEERQRGNFPDRFSGHQFPNYSSELNVNALLLGDSALYLCASSSGTGNEKLFFGSGTQLSVL.

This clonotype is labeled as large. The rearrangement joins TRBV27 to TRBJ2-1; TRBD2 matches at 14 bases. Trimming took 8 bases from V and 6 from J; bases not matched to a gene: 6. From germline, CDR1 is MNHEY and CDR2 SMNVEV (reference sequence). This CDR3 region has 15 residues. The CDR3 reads CASCHGTSGSNEQFF. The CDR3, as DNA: TGTGCCAGCTGCCATGGGACTAGCGGGAGCAATGAGCAGTTCTTC.

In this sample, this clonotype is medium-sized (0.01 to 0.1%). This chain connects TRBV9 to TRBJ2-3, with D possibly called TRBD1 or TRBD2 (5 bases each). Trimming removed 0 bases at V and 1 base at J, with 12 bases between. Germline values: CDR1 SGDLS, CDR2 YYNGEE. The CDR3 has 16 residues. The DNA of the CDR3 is TGTGCCAGCAGCGTAGCGGGGTTGGGGGGCACAGATACGCAGTATTTT. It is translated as CASSVAGLGGTDTQYF.

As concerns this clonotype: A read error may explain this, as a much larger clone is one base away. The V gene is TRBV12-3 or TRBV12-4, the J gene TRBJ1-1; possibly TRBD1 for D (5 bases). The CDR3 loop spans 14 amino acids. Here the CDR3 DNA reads TGTGCCGGCAGTCCTGGGGGTGTTGGGACTGAAGCTTTCTTT. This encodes CAGSPGGVGTEAFF.